Sequencing of this T cell receptor beta chain was carried out in a study of T cell clonotyping in hematopoietic cell transplantation. The protocol was immunoSEQ multiplex PCR, while the TCRdb copy is restricted to in-frame clones and leaves out a portion. The sample has roughly 9,800 clones, approximately 55% seen once. A word on this clone: The target antigen is unknown.

The V gene lost 3 bases and the J gene lost 7 bases, with 10 bases spanning the gap. Germline values: CDR1 DFQATT, CDR2 SNEGSKA (reference sequence). CDR3 length: 11 amino acids. Study-level findings and limits: At the given depth, recipient repertoires were over 95% de novo clonotypes.

The TCR sequence derives from a female patient aged 50-59 years who had an allogeneic stem cell transplant from an unrelated donor, so the T cells may come from the graft donor. Some clones in this sample may be carry-over from other donors' samples. Sequences were derived from peripheral blood mononuclear cells, sampled 100 days after allogeneic stem cell transplant. The gene calls are TRBV20-1 and TRBJ2-7, with D unresolved. The CDR3 nucleotides read TGCAGTGCTAGTTTAGAGTGGGAGCAGTACTTC. This translates into CSASLEWEQYF.